The 14 T cell receptor beta chains below were found in one sample sequenced in a study of blood T cell repertoires in COVID-19. Repertoires were generated with immunoSEQ multiplex PCR, while TCRdb's copy carries only in-frame clones and drops some. The repertoire holds 310,000 or so clones, more than 75% seen once, with 2% to 2.5% in the top ten. The sequenced sample consisted of peripheral blood. Receptors were obtained from a woman aged 25 to 39 who had recovered from COVID-19.

The V gene is TRBV5-4, the J gene TRBJ1-2, with TRBD1 matching 7 bases. This CDR3 region has 17 residues. With 3 bases clipped from V and 2 bases from J, the junction kept 13 bases outside the gene matches. Per the germline V gene, CDR1 is SGHNT and CDR2 is YYREEE (reference sequence). The CDR3 bases are TGTGCCAGCAGCTCTCAAAGAGGGGGCCCGCTGAACTATGGCTACACCTTC. Encoded protein: CASSSQRGGPLNYGYTF.

This clone was detected once. This chain uses TRBV9 with TRBJ2-7; TRBD2 matches 8 bases. The CDR3 spans 14 residues. J lost 4 bases, V lost 0 bases, and 3 bases had no gene match. CDR1 SGDLS and CDR2 YYNGEE come from the germline V gene. Here the CDR3 DNA reads TGTGCCAGCAGCGTAGCGGCTAGCGGGTACGAGCAGTACTTC. Residues: CASSVAASGYEQYF.

This clone has only one observation. J is TRBJ2-3 and V is TRBV6-6; 7 bases fit TRBD1. The junction had 7 bases not matched to a gene; V was cut back by 8 bases and J by 2 bases. The CDR3 is made up of 14 amino acids. The germline gives CDR1 MNHNY, CDR2 SVGAGI (reference sequence). The CDR3, as DNA: TGTGCCAGCTATAAACAGGGGCTCACAGATACGCAGTATTTT. It is translated as CASYKQGLTDTQYF.

V gene TRBV18 combines with J gene TRBJ1-6; D is ambiguous. V was pared by 2 bases and J by 10 bases, with 12 bases between. Germline CDR1 KGHSH, CDR2 LQKENI. This CDR3 comprises 14 residues. The DNA of the CDR3 is TGTGCCAGCTCACCAACAGCGGCCAACTCACCCCTCCACTTT. Translation: CASSPTAANSPLHF.

Only a few counts were recorded for this clone. This chain uses TRBV10-1 with TRBJ1-1; D might be TRBD1 (5 bases). In germline, CDR1 is WNHNN, CDR2 SYGVQD (reference sequence). The germline V and J ends were trimmed by 0 bases and 4 bases, with 12 bases remaining between them. The CDR3 covers 15 residues. CDR3 sequence (DNA): TGCGCCAGCAGTGAGTCGCGGTGGGGGGGCACTGAAGCTTTCTTT. It specifies CASSESRWGGTEAFF.

This sequence joins TRBV18 and TRBJ2-2; TRBD1 matches at 7 bases. The CDR3 contains 16 residues. Per the germline V gene, CDR1 is KGHSH and CDR2 is LQKENI. Trimming took 3 bases from V and 5 from J; bases not matched to a gene: 9. CDR3 coding DNA: TGTGCCAGCTCACCTAAGATAGGGACAGAAACCGGGGAGCTGTTTTTT. Protein sequence: CASSPKIGTETGELFF. Based on the CDR3 plus reference TRBV18 and TRBJ2-2, the full variable domain is NAGVMQNPRHLVRRRGQEARLRCSPMKGHSHVYWYRQLPEEGLKFMVYLQKENIIDESGMPKERFSAEFPKEGPSILRIQQVVRGDSAAYFCASSPKIGTETGELFFGEGSRLTVL.

The J gene is TRBJ2-1, the V gene TRBV29-1; D is ambiguous. The V gene's germline CDR1 is SQVTM and CDR2 ANQGSEA. This CDR3 spans 15 amino acids. Trimming left V 3 bases short and J 5 bases short, with 17 bases between. The CDR3 bases are TGCAGCGTTGACCCGTATTGGGCCCTCAACAATGAGCAGTTCTTC. Its protein is CSVDPYWALNNEQFF.

The rearrangement uses TRBV7-8 and TRBJ1-1; D possibly corresponds to TRBD1 (5 bases). The CDR3 covers 14 residues. Trimming left V 0 bases short and J 6 bases short, with 11 bases between. Germline V CDR1 and CDR2: SGHVS, FQNEAQ. DNA for the CDR3: TGTGCCAGCAGCTTAGCTCGAAAAGGGGCTGAAGCTTTCTTT. It encodes CASSLARKGAEAFF. The full variable domain, its missing parts supplied by reference TRBV7-8 and TRBJ1-1, is GAGVSQSPRYKVAKRGQDVALRCDPISGHVSLFWYQQALGQGPEFLTYFQNEAQLDKSGLPSDRFFAERPEGSVSTLKIQRTQQEDSAVYLCASSLARKGAEAFFGQGTRLTVV.

The rearrangement joins TRBV19 to TRBJ1-1; 8 positions match TRBD1. Per germline, CDR1 LNHDA and CDR2 SQIVND (reference sequence). V was clipped by 6 bases and J by 3 bases; unmatched bases: 3. The CDR3 totals 13 residues. The CDR3 region has the DNA TGTGCCAGTAGGGACAGGGTGGACACTGAAGCTTTCTTT. This sequence encodes CASRDRVDTEAFF.

A word on this clone: The sample carries other DNA sequences with the same CDR3. This chain connects TRBV9 to TRBJ1-1, with a tentative D call TRBD1 (5 bases). The germline V and J ends were trimmed by 4 bases and 5 bases, with 12 bases remaining between them. This CDR3 contains 13 residues. Germline values: CDR1 SGDLS, CDR2 YYNGEE. CDR3 region: CASSPRGGTEAFF. For the CDR3, the DNA is TGTGCCAGCAGCCCGCGGGGGGGGACTGAAGCTTTCTTT.

There are a few counts of this clone. This chain links TRBV7-2 with TRBJ1-2; D uncertain. The CDR3 has 13 residues. The V end lost 5 bases, the J end lost 5 bases, and 12 bases lay between the germline ends. Germline V lookup: CDR1 SGHTA, CDR2 FQGNSA. In DNA form, the CDR3 reads TGTGCCAGCAGCCCGGACGGGAAATATGGCTACACCTTC. Amino acids: CASSPDGKYGYTF.

In this sample, this clone turned up a few times. V and J are TRBV29-1 and TRBJ2-7; 10 bases agree with TRBD1. The ends lost 4 bases at V and 2 bases at J; junction bases unmatched: 5. The germline gives CDR1 SQVTM, CDR2 ANQGSEA. The CDR3 totals 14 residues. CDR3 DNA: TGCAGCGTTGGACATGGACAGGGGGCCTACGAGCAGTACTTC. Protein product: CSVGHGQGAYEQYF.

The chain joins TRBV3-1 (or the pseudogene TRBV3-2) to TRBJ1-1; D possibly corresponds to TRBD1 (5 bases). Germline V gene lookup returns CDR1 LGHDT and CDR2 YNNKEL (reference sequence). CDR3 length: 18 amino acids. Trimming removed 0 bases at V and 1 base at J, with 18 bases between. The CDR3: CASSQDRRVGGTNTEAFF. In nucleotides, the CDR3 is TGTGCCAGCAGCCAAGATCGAAGGGTTGGAGGGACGAACACTGAAGCTTTCTTT.

The chain recombines TRBV19 with TRBJ1-1, with 9 bases that match TRBD1. V was pared by 5 bases and J by 0 bases, with 10 bases of the junction left unmatched. The CDR3 consists of 17 residues. Germline CDR1 reads LNHDA; CDR2 reads SQIVND (reference sequence). CDR3 nucleotide sequence: TGTGCCAGTAGTCCCCCGGGACAGGGCCCCATGAACACTGAAGCTTTCTTT. Protein sequence: CASSPPGQGPMNTEAFF.